These 16 T cell receptor beta chains originate from one sample sequenced in a study of blood T cells in healthy people across ages. Alongside a J-beta primer mix, a sample-barcoded 5' primer served in a second PCR lasting about 7 to 11 cycles. Each CDR3 protein gets one entry after TCRdb re-called the 5' RACE reads with MiXCR. The sample contains roughly 800,000 distinct CDR3 sequences, about 25% of which appear only once. These same data were also listed under a study on T cells of mothers and their children.

Source material: blood. All receptors come from a boy between 10 and 17 years old in good health.

The J gene is TRBJ2-1, the V gene TRBV5-1, with 8 nucleotides matching TRBD1. Looked up from germline, CDR1 is SGHRS and CDR2 is YFSETQ. With 8 bases clipped from V and 3 bases from J, the junction kept 10 bases outside the gene matches. This CDR3 contains 15 residues. The CDR3 sequence: CASIPGQGIYNEQFF. For the CDR3, the DNA is TGCGCCAGTATTCCCGGACAGGGAATCTACAATGAGCAGTTCTTC.

The chain couples TRBV6-2 or TRBV6-3 to TRBJ1-2; 7 bases are shared with TRBD1. The CDR3 runs 14 residues. CDR1 MNHEY and CDR2 SVGEGT come from the germline V gene. V shed 7 bases, J shed 1 base, and the junction held 6 bases outside the gene matches. CDR3 nucleotides: TGTGCCAGCACTCTACAGGGGAGTAACTATGGCTACACCTTC. Translated, it gives CASTLQGSNYGYTF.

This clonotype was counted a few times. The chain carries TRBV5-5 and TRBJ1-2; 8 nucleotides line up with TRBD1. The germline gives CDR1 SGHKS, CDR2 YYEKEE (reference sequence). Unmatched junction bases numbered 10, after V lost 4 bases and J lost 8 bases. The CDR3 consists of 14 residues. This chain's CDR3 is CASSASAGGWGYTF. The CDR3 DNA reads as TGTGCCAGCAGCGCCTCCGCAGGGGGCTGGGGCTACACCTTC.

This chain links TRBV6-2 or TRBV6-3 with TRBJ2-5; 7 nucleotides line up with TRBD2. With V trimmed by 2 bases and J by 5 bases, 14 bases remained unmatched. This CDR3 is built from 17 residues. The germline V gene has CDR1 MNHEY and CDR2 SVGEGT. The CDR3 DNA is TGTGCCAGCAGTTACCTCACTGGCGGGGGAGTGGAGGAGACCCAGTACTTC. Translation gives CASSYLTGGGVEETQYF.

The chain uses TRBV20-1 and TRBJ2-5; 9 bases fit TRBD1. CDR1 is DFQATT, CDR2 SNEGSKA, per germline (reference sequence). CDR3 length: 15 amino acids. V trimming: 0 bases; J trimming: 5 bases; junction bases outside the gene matches: 7. The CDR3 nucleotides read TGCAGTGCTAGAGACAACAGGGGGCCTGGGGAGACCCAGTACTTC. It codes for CSARDNRGPGETQYF.

This clonotype was seen a few times. CDR3 bases: TGCGCCAGCAGCCAATCCCGGGGTTGGGAGCCAGATACGCAGTATTTT. It specifies CASSQSRGWEPDTQYF. V gene TRBV4-3 combines with J gene TRBJ2-3; D perhaps matches TRBD2 (5 bases). V lost 2 bases and J lost 4, with 16 bases in between. The CDR3 totals 16 residues. From germline, CDR1 is LGHNA and CDR2 YSLEER.

The chain is built from TRBV20-1 and TRBJ2-1; D is perhaps TRBD2 (6 bases). The closer fit of TRBJ2-7 to the DNA end suggests the J call may be wrong. The CDR3 has 14 amino acids. Germline V gene sequence: CDR1 DFQATT, CDR2 SNEGSKA (reference sequence). CDR3 residues: CSADLHAGTYEQYF. The DNA for the CDR3 is TGCAGTGCCGACCTGCACGCGGGAACCTACGAGCAGTACTTC.

This clonotype showed up just a few times. The V call is TRBV7-9, the J call TRBJ2-1; D gene uncertain. Deletions cut 1 base from V and 7 bases from J, with 5 bases between. Germline V gene data show CDR1 as SEHNR and CDR2 as FQNEAQ (reference sequence). The CDR3 is 12 residues long. This chain's CDR3 is CASSLVANEQFF. CDR3 DNA: TGTGCCAGCAGCTTAGTGGCTAATGAGCAGTTCTTC.

This chain links TRBV12-3 or TRBV12-4 with TRBJ2-1; D call uncertain. There are 13 residues in the CDR3. V was pared by 3 bases and J by 9 bases, with 12 bases between. The DNA for the CDR3 is TGTGCCAGCAGTTTTGGGATTGCCGGTGAGCAGTTCTTC. This encodes CASSFGIAGEQFF.

The chain links TRBV15 to TRBJ2-1; 9 bases fit TRBD2. From germline, CDR1 is LNHNV and CDR2 YYDKDF (reference sequence). CDR3 size: 16 residues. Unmatched junction bases numbered 6, after V lost 5 bases and J lost 1 base. CDR3 sequence (DNA): TGTGCCACCAGCTCCCGACTAGCGGATTCCTACAATGAGCAGTTCTTC. This gives the protein CATSSRLADSYNEQFF.

This clonotype was picked up a small number of times. The J gene is TRBJ1-1, the V gene TRBV11-2, with TRBD1 as a possible D gene (6 bases). The CDR3 consists of 15 residues. Germline lookup yields CDR1 SGHAT and CDR2 FQNNGV. Trimming stripped 5 bases from V and 1 base from J, with 14 bases between. This CDR3 is CASSPTVTGNTEAFF. The CDR3 coding sequence is TGTGCCAGCAGCCCCACGGTGACAGGGAACACTGAAGCTTTCTTT.

The chain joins TRBV20-1 to TRBJ2-5; no clear D gene. The V gene lost 3 bases and the J gene lost 5 bases, with 7 bases spanning the gap. Germline V gene lookup returns CDR1 DFQATT and CDR2 SNEGSKA (reference sequence). CDR3 length: 11 amino acids. This CDR3 is CSASHGETQYF. The CDR3 nucleotides read TGCAGTGCTAGTCACGGGGAGACCCAGTACTTC.

The chain couples TRBV5-1 to TRBJ2-5, with TRBD2 as a possible D gene (5 bases). The CDR3 sequence is 13 residues long. Germline V gene data show CDR1 as SGHRS and CDR2 as YFSETQ. V dropped 6 bases and J dropped 3 bases, with 12 bases sitting between them. The CDR3 loop is CASMGLLEETQYF. CDR3 DNA: TGCGCCAGCATGGGATTACTAGAAGAGACCCAGTACTTC.

This sequence joins TRBV15 and TRBJ1-3; D is perhaps TRBD1 (5 bases). V was trimmed by 5 bases and J by 0 bases, leaving 14 bases between them. CDR1 LNHNV and CDR2 YYDKDF come from the germline V gene (reference sequence). This CDR3 region has 16 residues. In DNA, the CDR3 is TGTGCCACCAGCTTTTACGGGACTACCTCTGGAAACACCATATATTTT. It yields the protein CATSFYGTTSGNTIYF. Using reference TRBV15 and TRBJ1-3 for the parts outside the CDR3, the full variable domain is DAMVIQNPRYQVTQFGKPVTLSCSQTLNHNVMYWYQQKSSQAPKLLFHYYDKDFNNEADTPDNFQSRRPNTSFCFLDIRSPGLGDTAMYLCATSFYGTTSGNTIYFGEGSWLTVV.

This clonotype has only a few counts. The chain joins TRBV20-1 to TRBJ2-5, with TRBD1 matching 8 bases. The CDR3 totals 17 residues. Germline trimming cut 6 bases from V and 1 base from J; bases unmatched to any gene: 16. The germline CDR1 and CDR2 sequences are DFQATT and SNEGSKA (reference sequence). This CDR3 reads CSALYLNGQGLQETQYF. CDR3 DNA: TGCAGTGCGTTATATCTTAATGGACAGGGACTCCAAGAGACCCAGTACTTC.

This clonotype was counted only a few times. The J gene is TRBJ2-2, the V gene TRBV9, with 14 bases aligning to TRBD2. Unmatched junction bases numbered 5, after V lost 0 bases and J lost 4 bases. Germline CDR1 reads SGDLS; CDR2 reads YYNGEE. This CDR3 comprises 18 residues. Here the CDR3 reads CASSVGLAGGPLTGELFF. Here the CDR3 DNA reads TGTGCCAGCAGCGTAGGACTAGCGGGGGGGCCGCTCACCGGGGAGCTGTTTTTT.